This TCR beta chain is from a study of metastatic and nonmetastatic thyroid tumors. Every patient underwent thyroid surgery untreated. The CDR3 extends over 13 amino acids. Germline V gene sequence: CDR1 SQVTM, CDR2 ANQGSEA. With 7 bases removed from V and 1 base from J, the gap between germline ends came to 13 bases. Using MiXCR, TCRdb re-called clones from the PCR reads. The sample lists 12,000 or so clones; under 35% were seen once. In its sample, this clone was seen many times. Sequenced material: tumor tissue. This sequence was found in a female donor with papillary thyroid cancer or a benign thyroid nodule (not recorded which). Some clones in this sample may be carry-over from other donors' samples. The rearrangement links TRBV29-1 to TRBJ1-1; the D is unclear. CDR3 DNA: TGCAGCGCCCTCAGGACCGCGAACACTGAAGCTTTCTTT. Encoded protein: CSALRTANTEAFF.